A single T cell receptor beta chain is shown here with its context. Its antigen remains unidentified. These data come from a study of shared clonotypes between healthy human individuals. Findings and limits, study-wide: The small donor group covered limited genetic and exposure diversity. Only blood was sampled, and tissue TCR repertoires likely differ from blood ones.

Positive CCR7 selection of CD45RO-negative cells yielded the naive CD8 cells, and terminally differentiated effector memory CD45RA+ cells were excluded. The protocol was immunoSEQ multiplex PCR, while the TCRdb copy is restricted to in-frame clones and leaves out a portion. The sample has about 2.1 million clones; just over 90% are singletons. Deletions cut 2 bases from V and 0 bases from J, with 17 bases between. Looked up from germline, CDR1 is MNHEY and CDR2 is SMNVEV (reference sequence). The CDR3 consists of 18 residues. The gene calls are TRBV27 and TRBJ2-1, with unresolved D. The specimen was naive CD8+ T cells from PBMCs. The TCR sequence derives from a man aged 18 to 29 in good health. Some clones in this sample may be carry-over from other donors' samples. The DNA of the CDR3 is TGTGCCAGCAGTTTACAGAGGCTGAACGCCTACTCCTACAATGAGCAGTTCTTC. Its protein is CASSLQRLNAYSYNEQFF.